A single sample gave rise to the 5 T cell receptor beta chains below, sequenced in a study of technical replicates of blood from a handful of donors (dated by TCRdb to 2017 to 2019). The library was produced with the immunoSEQ multiplex PCR assay. Sourced from immuneACCESS, this table was stored by TCRdb with only in-frame sequences that have V and J called. A share of the clones is absent; for the studies checked, an unresolved V gene accounts for under half, and the remainder has no known explanation. A total of some 80,000 clones appear in this sample, 92% of them only once. The top ten clonotypes cover around 0.3% of the sample. The sequencing sample was made of T cells isolated from PBMCs. The receptors come from a human donor in good health.

The V and J genes are TRBV9 and TRBJ1-5, with a weak D call TRBD1 (5 bases). The length of the CDR3 is 15 residues. Germline loops: CDR1 SGDLS, CDR2 YYNGEE. Trimming took off 2 bases at V and 7 bases at J, with 16 bases between the two ends. This chain's CDR3 is CASSVGTGGYQPQHF. The CDR3 DNA reads TGTGCCAGCAGCGTTGGGACTGGGGGATACCAGCCCCAGCATTTT.

The chain recombines TRBV5-5 with TRBJ2-7; 7 bases fit TRBD1. This CDR3 is built from 14 residues. Germline V CDR1 and CDR2: SGHKS, YYEKEE (reference sequence). V gave up 3 bases and J gave up 2 bases; unmatched junction bases: 5. Here the CDR3 DNA reads TGTGCCAGCAGCTCAGAGACAGGGACCTACGAGCAGTACTTC. It translates to CASSSETGTYEQYF.

This clone was observed a single time. This chain uses TRBV14 with TRBJ1-2, with TRBD1 identical over 7 bases. After removal of 4 bases from V and 0 bases from J, the junction contained 2 bases not matched to a gene. Germline-derived CDR1 and CDR2 are SGHDN and FVKESK. The CDR3 runs to 14 residues. This CDR3 reads CASSRTGTNYGYTF. CDR3 nucleotides: TGTGCCAGCAGCCGGACAGGAACTAACTATGGCTACACCTTC. Full variable domain (missing parts from reference TRBV14 and TRBJ1-2): EAGVTQFPSHSVIEKGQTVTLRCDPISGHDNLYWYRRVMGKEIKFLLHFVKESKQDESGMPNNRFLAERTGGTYSTLKVQPAELEDSGVYFCASSRTGTNYGYTFGSGTRLTVV.

This clone was detected only a few times. The DNA of the CDR3 is TGTGCCAGCAGCTTAAGTCACAGGGCTGAAGCTTTCTTT. Translating it yields CASSLSHRAEAFF. This chain links TRBV7-3 with TRBJ1-1; D may be TRBD1 (6 bases). This CDR3 spans 13 amino acids. Germline CDR1 reads SGHTA; CDR2 reads FQGTGA. V shed 1 base and J shed 6 bases, with 9 bases lying between them.

This clone was counted once. The CDR3 DNA reads as TGTGCCAGCAGGGAGGACAGGGGCCCGACCTCACCCCTCCACTTT. Protein: CASREDRGPTSPLHF. The chain joins TRBV6-5 to TRBJ1-6, with 9 bases fitting TRBD1. With 6 bases clipped from V and 10 bases from J, the junction kept 10 bases outside the gene matches. This CDR3 contains 15 residues. Germline V CDR1 and CDR2: MNHEY, SVGAGI.